The clone carrying this TCR beta chain was observed a few times. The sample is drawn from a study of blood T cell repertoires in COVID-19. TCRdb's copy holds only in-frame clones and misses some; the assay was immunoSEQ multiplex PCR. The repertoire holds over 20,000 clones, with approximately 68% as singletons. This TCR was recovered from a woman older than 75 with acute or convalescent COVID-19. Sequencing was performed on peripheral blood.

DNA for the CDR3: TGTGCCAGCAGTTTCCGCGAGGGAACCTACGAGCAGTACTTC. Protein product: CASSFREGTYEQYF. This sequence joins TRBV27 and TRBJ2-7, with D maybe TRBD2 (5 bases). The V gene lost 3 bases and the J gene lost 2 bases, with 11 bases spanning the gap. The CDR3 consists of 14 residues. CDR1 is MNHEY, CDR2 SMNVEV, per germline (reference sequence).